Listed below are T cell receptor beta chains from one sample, sequenced in a study of blood T cell repertoires in COVID-19. Some clones are missing from TCRdb's copy, which holds only in-frame ones; the method was immunoSEQ multiplex PCR. Of about 370,000 clones listed, roughly 86% are singletons. Material: PBMCs or T cells enriched from blood (not recorded which). The receptors here all came from a woman in her twenties or thirties who had recovered from COVID-19. Both conserved end residues are part of each CDR3. A D gene is named only where the DNA matches it firmly. Size is omitted from some rows. Given values are once, few, many or a class for expanded clones.

j_gene: TRBJ1-2
v_gene: TRBV3-1/TRBV3-2
abundance: -
d_gene: -
CDR3aa: CASSQLRGGRSYYGYTF
CDR3nt: TGTGCCAGCAGCCAACTAAGAGGGGGTCGGAGTTACTATGGCTACACCTTC

j_gene: TRBJ1-2
v_gene: TRBV10-3
abundance: -
d_gene: -
CDR3aa: CAISDIRNYGYTF
CDR3nt: TGTGCCATCAGTGACATACGGAACTATGGCTACACCTTC

j_gene: TRBJ1-4
v_gene: TRBV4-2
abundance: -
d_gene: TRBD1
CDR3aa: CASSQARGQGEKLFF
CDR3nt: TGTGCCAGCAGCCAAGCGAGGGGACAGGGAGAAAAACTGTTTTTT

j_gene: TRBJ2-1
v_gene: TRBV30
abundance: -
d_gene: -
CDR3aa: CAWSYSGAYNEQFF
CDR3nt: TGTGCCTGGAGTTACAGCGGAGCTTACAATGAGCAGTTCTTC

j_gene: TRBJ1-2
v_gene: TRBV2
abundance: -
d_gene: -
CDR3aa: CASLTGYGSGYTF
CDR3nt: TGTGCCAGCTTGACCGGGTACGGAAGTGGCTACACCTTC

j_gene: TRBJ2-3
v_gene: TRBV12-5
abundance: -
d_gene: TRBD1
CDR3aa: CASGPDRGFGDTQYF
CDR3nt: TGTGCTAGTGGTCCTGACAGGGGGTTTGGAGATACGCAGTATTTT

j_gene: TRBJ2-7
v_gene: TRBV29-1
abundance: -
d_gene: -
CDR3aa: CSVAGGQGTYEQYF
CDR3nt: TGCAGCGTTGCGGGTGGGCAGGGGACCTACGAGCAGTACTTC

j_gene: TRBJ2-5
v_gene: TRBV2
abundance: -
d_gene: -
CDR3aa: CASSASLETQYF
CDR3nt: TGTGCCAGCAGTGCGAGTCTCGAGACCCAGTACTTC

j_gene: TRBJ1-6
v_gene: TRBV5-1
abundance: -
d_gene: -
CDR3aa: CASSFRQSSYNSPLHF
CDR3nt: TGCGCCAGCAGCTTTAGACAGAGCTCCTATAATTCACCCCTCCACTTT

j_gene: TRBJ2-1
v_gene: TRBV29-1
abundance: -
d_gene: -
CDR3aa: CSVAPSTGEWYNEQFF
CDR3nt: TGCAGCGTGGCCCCTAGCACGGGGGAGTGGTACAATGAGCAGTTCTTC

j_gene: TRBJ1-5
v_gene: TRBV18
abundance: -
d_gene: -
CDR3aa: CASSPGGSSNQPQHF
CDR3nt: TGTGCCAGCTCACCAGGGGGGTCTAGCAATCAGCCCCAGCATTTT

j_gene: TRBJ1-4
v_gene: TRBV15
abundance: -
d_gene: -
CDR3aa: CATRERGQAGEKLFF
CDR3nt: TGTGCCACCAGAGAAAGGGGCCAAGCGGGTGAAAAACTGTTTTTT

j_gene: TRBJ1-4
v_gene: TRBV10-2
abundance: -
d_gene: TRBD1
CDR3aa: CASRDRGGEEKLFF
CDR3nt: TGCGCCAGCAGGGACAGGGGGGGTGAGGAAAAACTGTTTTTT

j_gene: TRBJ1-1
v_gene: TRBV28
abundance: once
d_gene: -
CDR3aa: CASSPTGFTEAFF
CDR3nt: TGTGCCAGCAGTCCCACAGGGTTCACTGAAGCTTTCTTT

j_gene: TRBJ1-1
v_gene: TRBV2
abundance: -
d_gene: TRBD1
CDR3aa: CASSDMRTGEGLAEAFF
CDR3nt: TGTGCCAGCAGTGACATGCGGACAGGGGAGGGATTGGCTGAAGCTTTCTTT

j_gene: TRBJ2-5
v_gene: TRBV18
abundance: -
d_gene: TRBD2
CDR3aa: CASSPPSSGTQETQYF
CDR3nt: TGTGCCAGCTCACCACCGTCTAGCGGGACGCAAGAGACCCAGTACTTC

j_gene: TRBJ1-5
v_gene: TRBV30
abundance: few
d_gene: TRBD1
CDR3aa: CAWSNGNRGQPQHF
CDR3nt: TGTGCCTGGAGCAATGGTAACAGGGGTCAGCCCCAGCATTTT

j_gene: TRBJ2-2
v_gene: TRBV5-1
abundance: -
d_gene: -
CDR3aa: CASSAGLTSAELFF
CDR3nt: TGCGCCAGCAGCGCGGGACTCACTTCAGCGGAGCTGTTTTTT

j_gene: TRBJ1-2
v_gene: TRBV7-8
abundance: -
d_gene: -
CDR3aa: CASSLEPAEDGYTF
CDR3nt: TGTGCCAGCAGCTTAGAGCCAGCCGAGGATGGCTACACCTTC

j_gene: TRBJ1-3
v_gene: TRBV10-2
abundance: -
d_gene: -
CDR3aa: CASSPAGAGNTIYF
CDR3nt: TGCGCCAGCAGTCCGGCAGGGGCCGGAAACACCATATATTTT

j_gene: TRBJ2-7
v_gene: TRBV25-1
abundance: -
d_gene: -
CDR3aa: CASSGGLYEQYF
CDR3nt: TGTGCCAGCAGTGGGGGCCTCTACGAGCAGTACTTC

j_gene: TRBJ2-7
v_gene: TRBV27
abundance: -
d_gene: TRBD1
CDR3aa: CASSSRGQGRYEQYF
CDR3nt: TGTGCCAGCAGTTCACGTGGACAGGGGCGGTACGAGCAGTACTTC

j_gene: TRBJ2-1
v_gene: TRBV9
abundance: -
d_gene: -
CDR3aa: CASSVVGLSHNEQFF
CDR3nt: TGTGCCAGCAGCGTAGTGGGACTGTCCCACAATGAGCAGTTCTTC

j_gene: TRBJ2-1
v_gene: TRBV20-1
abundance: -
d_gene: TRBD1
CDR3aa: CSASKWDRFSNEQFF
CDR3nt: TGCAGTGCTAGTAAGTGGGACAGGTTTAGCAATGAGCAGTTCTTC

j_gene: TRBJ1-5
v_gene: TRBV20-1
abundance: -
d_gene: TRBD1
CDR3aa: CSASETGTGNQPQHF
CDR3nt: TGCAGTGCCAGTGAAACCGGGACAGGGAATCAGCCCCAGCATTTT

j_gene: TRBJ2-3
v_gene: TRBV10-3
abundance: -
d_gene: TRBD1
CDR3aa: CAISEPGQAGPSIGTDTQYF
CDR3nt: TGTGCCATCAGTGAGCCCGGACAGGCCGGGCCCTCAATAGGCACAGATACGCAGTATTTT

j_gene: TRBJ1-2
v_gene: TRBV18
abundance: few
d_gene: TRBD1
CDR3aa: CASSPSLLTGGDGYTF
CDR3nt: TGTGCCAGCTCACCAAGCCTCCTCACAGGGGGCGACGGCTACACCTTC

j_gene: TRBJ2-1
v_gene: TRBV7-3
abundance: -
d_gene: TRBD1
CDR3aa: CASSRGQGLGNEQFF
CDR3nt: TGTGCCAGCAGCCGGGGACAGGGGCTTGGCAATGAGCAGTTCTTC

j_gene: TRBJ1-2
v_gene: TRBV6-5
abundance: once
d_gene: -
CDR3aa: CASRPGGLTAGYTF
CDR3nt: TGTGCCAGCAGACCTGGGGGGTTAACGGCTGGCTACACCTTC

j_gene: TRBJ1-4
v_gene: TRBV15
abundance: -
d_gene: TRBD1
CDR3aa: CATSRPGQGGEKLFF
CDR3nt: TGTGCCACCAGCAGACCTGGACAGGGGGGGGAAAAACTGTTTTTT

j_gene: TRBJ1-2
v_gene: TRBV29-1
abundance: -
d_gene: TRBD1
CDR3aa: CSVETGGYYGYTF
CDR3nt: TGCAGCGTTGAGACAGGGGGCTATTATGGCTACACCTTC

j_gene: TRBJ1-5
v_gene: TRBV7-2
abundance: -
d_gene: TRBD1
CDR3aa: CASSLVGTGDNQPQHF
CDR3nt: TGTGCCAGCAGCTTAGTAGGGACAGGGGACAATCAGCCCCAGCATTTT

j_gene: TRBJ2-7
v_gene: TRBV6-1
abundance: -
d_gene: TRBD2
CDR3aa: CASSDPGRVYEQYF
CDR3nt: TGTGCCAGCAGTGATCCTGGGAGGGTCTACGAGCAGTACTTC

j_gene: TRBJ2-1
v_gene: TRBV5-8
abundance: once
d_gene: -
CDR3aa: CASSHQTWLSSYNEQFF
CDR3nt: TGTGCCAGCAGCCACCAGACTTGGTTAAGCTCCTACAATGAGCAGTTCTTC

j_gene: TRBJ1-1
v_gene: TRBV7-9
abundance: -
d_gene: -
CDR3aa: CASGTGGEAFF
CDR3nt: TGTGCCAGCGGAACGGGGGGAGAAGCTTTCTTT

j_gene: TRBJ2-7
v_gene: TRBV2
abundance: -
d_gene: TRBD1
CDR3aa: CASRPDREMRSYEQYF
CDR3nt: TGTGCCAGCAGACCTGACAGGGAAATGAGATCCTACGAGCAGTACTTC

j_gene: TRBJ1-5
v_gene: TRBV27
abundance: -
d_gene: -
CDR3aa: CASSWAYDQPQHF
CDR3nt: TGTGCCAGCAGCTGGGCCTACGATCAGCCCCAGCATTTT

j_gene: TRBJ1-1
v_gene: TRBV27
abundance: -
d_gene: TRBD1
CDR3aa: CASRDRGNTEAFF
CDR3nt: TGTGCCAGCCGGGACAGGGGGAACACTGAAGCTTTCTTT

j_gene: TRBJ2-7
v_gene: TRBV28
abundance: -
d_gene: -
CDR3aa: CASSLDLAGWEQYF
CDR3nt: TGTGCCAGCAGTTTAGACCTGGCGGGGTGGGAGCAGTACTTC

j_gene: TRBJ2-1
v_gene: TRBV19
abundance: -
d_gene: TRBD1
CDR3aa: CASKTGTGFYEQFF
CDR3nt: TGTGCCAGTAAAACCGGGACAGGGTTTTATGAGCAGTTCTTC

j_gene: TRBJ1-1
v_gene: TRBV5-1
abundance: -
d_gene: TRBD1
CDR3aa: CASSSDRGQTEAFF
CDR3nt: TGCGCCAGCAGTAGTGACAGGGGCCAGACTGAAGCTTTCTTT

j_gene: TRBJ1-1
v_gene: TRBV27
abundance: -
d_gene: TRBD1
CDR3aa: CASSLYRGNTEAFF
CDR3nt: TGTGCCAGCAGTTTATACAGGGGGAACACTGAAGCTTTCTTT

j_gene: TRBJ2-7
v_gene: TRBV3-1/TRBV3-2
abundance: -
d_gene: -
CDR3aa: CASSRLGRVCEQYF
CDR3nt: TGTGCCAGCAGCCGCCTCGGGAGAGTCTGCGAGCAGTACTTC

j_gene: TRBJ2-3
v_gene: TRBV5-4
abundance: -
d_gene: TRBD2
CDR3aa: CASSLILKAGGVTDTQYF
CDR3nt: TGTGCCAGCAGCCTCATCTTAAAAGCGGGGGGGGTAACAGATACGCAGTATTTT

j_gene: TRBJ2-3
v_gene: TRBV24-1
abundance: -
d_gene: TRBD1
CDR3aa: CATSDPPGGSSDTQYF
CDR3nt: TGTGCCACCAGTGATCCCCCAGGGGGTTCTTCAGATACGCAGTATTTT

j_gene: TRBJ1-3
v_gene: TRBV11-2
abundance: -
d_gene: -
CDR3aa: CASSLGAILRGSGNTIYF
CDR3nt: TGTGCCAGCAGCTTAGGGGCCATTTTACGGGGCTCTGGAAACACCATATATTTT

j_gene: TRBJ2-7
v_gene: TRBV30
abundance: few
d_gene: -
CDR3aa: CAWSRASQGYEQYF
CDR3nt: TGTGCCTGGAGTCGCGCGAGTCAGGGCTACGAGCAGTACTTC

j_gene: TRBJ1-2
v_gene: TRBV28
abundance: -
d_gene: TRBD1
CDR3aa: CASSLPQGATGYTF
CDR3nt: TGTGCCAGCAGTTTGCCACAGGGGGCGACGGGCTACACCTTC

j_gene: TRBJ2-7
v_gene: TRBV15
abundance: once
d_gene: TRBD2
CDR3aa: CATRTSGGNEQYF
CDR3nt: TGTGCCACCAGGACTAGCGGGGGGAACGAGCAGTACTTC

j_gene: TRBJ2-1
v_gene: TRBV3-1/TRBV3-2
abundance: -
d_gene: TRBD2
CDR3aa: CASRRTSGGPYNEQFF
CDR3nt: TGTGCCAGCAGGAGGACTAGCGGGGGGCCCTACAATGAGCAGTTCTTC

j_gene: TRBJ2-2
v_gene: TRBV5-4
abundance: -
d_gene: TRBD1
CDR3aa: CASSGGTGLVTGELFF
CDR3nt: TGTGCCAGCAGCGGGGGGACAGGGCTCGTCACCGGGGAGCTGTTTTTT

j_gene: TRBJ2-3
v_gene: TRBV14
abundance: -
d_gene: -
CDR3aa: CASPPGDTQYF
CDR3nt: TGTGCCAGCCCCCCAGGAGATACGCAGTATTTT

j_gene: TRBJ1-1
v_gene: TRBV7-9
abundance: -
d_gene: -
CDR3aa: CASSFSGTEAFF
CDR3nt: TGTGCCAGCAGCTTTTCCGGGACAGAAGCTTTCTTT